This is a list of T cell receptor beta chains from one sample in a study of blood T cell repertoires in COVID-19. The protocol was immunoSEQ multiplex PCR, while the TCRdb copy is restricted to in-frame clones and leaves out a portion. The data hold under 300,000 clones, with about 79% observed a single time. Source material: peripheral blood. All receptors come from a woman in her 40s who had recovered from COVID-19. Both conserved end residues are part of each CDR3. D genes are given only for firm matches.

len: 17
d_gene: TRBD2
v_gene: TRBV7-2
CDR3aa: CASSLAKGLAGGPEQFF

len: 14
d_gene: -
v_gene: TRBV5-8
CDR3aa: CASSPTSPPDTQYF

len: 15
d_gene: TRBD1
v_gene: TRBV6-1
CDR3aa: CASSESDRGNSPLHF

len: 15
d_gene: -
v_gene: TRBV11-3
CDR3aa: CASSPQQGLGYGYTF

len: 17
d_gene: TRBD1
v_gene: TRBV11-2
CDR3aa: CASSLSFGDRFNEKLFF

len: 15
d_gene: -
v_gene: TRBV13
CDR3aa: CASSFGGALNTEAFF

len: 13
d_gene: -
v_gene: TRBV29-1
CDR3aa: CSVEAGMNTEAFF

len: 16
d_gene: TRBD1
v_gene: TRBV7-2
CDR3aa: CASSFFGQGAFTEAFF

len: 12
d_gene: -
v_gene: TRBV12-3/TRBV12-4
CDR3aa: CAARKTGNTIYF

len: 14
d_gene: TRBD1
v_gene: TRBV19
CDR3aa: CASTHRGVGSPLHF

len: 15
d_gene: -
v_gene: TRBV9
CDR3aa: CASSVGTNSGNTIYF

len: 18
d_gene: -
v_gene: TRBV21-1
CDR3aa: CASSKDERGGHGANVLTF

len: 13
d_gene: TRBD1
v_gene: TRBV6-1
CDR3aa: CASSYTGGDTQYF

len: 16
d_gene: -
v_gene: TRBV7-3
CDR3aa: CASSPSLGLSTGELFF

len: 16
d_gene: TRBD2
v_gene: TRBV6-2/TRBV6-3
CDR3aa: CASSYGLAGRQETQYF

len: 12
d_gene: TRBD1
v_gene: TRBV6-2/TRBV6-3
CDR3aa: CASSLDRYEQYF

len: 15
d_gene: -
v_gene: TRBV2
CDR3aa: CASGGAPWGTDTQYF

len: 13
d_gene: TRBD2
v_gene: TRBV7-2
CDR3aa: CASSFERGYEQYF

len: 14
d_gene: TRBD1
v_gene: TRBV6-6
CDR3aa: CASRPQGQAPLRYF

len: 16
d_gene: TRBD2
v_gene: TRBV14
CDR3aa: CASSQVGGLAGHEQFF

len: 17
d_gene: -
v_gene: TRBV19
CDR3aa: CASSRQSRSSSNQPQHF

len: 13
d_gene: TRBD1
v_gene: TRBV11-2
CDR3aa: CASSWGQGGGVSF

len: 14
d_gene: -
v_gene: TRBV7-2
CDR3aa: CASSFQGLNTEAFF

len: 11
d_gene: -
v_gene: TRBV12-3/TRBV12-4
CDR3aa: CASSFLETQYF

len: 13
d_gene: -
v_gene: TRBV28
CDR3aa: CASSFLGSSPLHF

len: 16
d_gene: TRBD1
v_gene: TRBV19
CDR3aa: CASSKEDGTAAIEAFF

len: 16
d_gene: TRBD1
v_gene: TRBV9
CDR3aa: CASSLVIGTGLDEQFF

len: 17
d_gene: TRBD2
v_gene: TRBV11-3
CDR3aa: CASSSIAGGPLSNEQFF

len: 13
d_gene: TRBD1
v_gene: TRBV3-1/TRBV3-2
CDR3aa: CASSQFRGLGYTF

len: 13
d_gene: -
v_gene: TRBV11-2
CDR3aa: CASRVGGLETQYF

len: 15
d_gene: TRBD2
v_gene: TRBV6-2/TRBV6-3
CDR3aa: CASSSMTSGIREQYF

len: 15
d_gene: TRBD1
v_gene: TRBV9
CDR3aa: CASSGGTANNYGYTF

len: 14
d_gene: -
v_gene: TRBV7-9
CDR3aa: CASSFNLDGQPQHF

len: 13
d_gene: -
v_gene: TRBV14
CDR3aa: CASSPSGIEKLFF

len: 16
d_gene: -
v_gene: TRBV28
CDR3aa: CASSFGGGFSIYEQYF

len: 17
d_gene: TRBD1
v_gene: TRBV11-3
CDR3aa: CASSSWTGGSLRDTQYF

len: 18
d_gene: TRBD1
v_gene: TRBV3-1/TRBV3-2
CDR3aa: CASSQFVTGEVVNTEAFF

len: 13
d_gene: -
v_gene: TRBV7-3
CDR3aa: CASSNDRMYGYTF

len: 12
d_gene: -
v_gene: TRBV6-5
CDR3aa: CASTVAKNIQYF

len: 17
d_gene: -
v_gene: TRBV7-8
CDR3aa: CASSPKRAILAKNIQYF